This TCR beta chain emerged from a study of shared clonotypes between healthy human individuals. Deep-level running was used for the assay. Here immunoSEQ multiplex PCR was the method, and the copy in TCRdb shows in-frame clones only, minus some. The data show roughly 2.5 million clones, about 92% seen once. Germline V gene sequence: CDR1 SEHNR, CDR2 FQNEAQ (reference sequence). V was pared by 4 bases and J by 6 bases, with 5 bases of the junction left unmatched. This CDR3 is built from 13 residues. On this clone itself: Its specificity is unknown.

Points from the study as a whole: About 5% of naive CD4 clonotypes were shared across several donors. Investigators collected only blood, and repertoires in tissues likely differ.

This sequence was found in a man in his late teens or twenties in good health. The sample taken for sequencing was naive CD4+ T cells sorted from blood. Specified subset: CD45RA+ positively selected. The V and J genes are TRBV7-9 and TRBJ1-1, with 7 bases lining up with TRBD1. The CDR3 sequence: CASSSTGLPEAFF. In DNA form, the CDR3 reads TGTGCCAGCAGCTCGACAGGGCTACCTGAAGCTTTCTTT.